One sample yielded the 20 T cell receptor beta chains listed below, sequenced in a study of read filtering for tumor transcriptome and immune sequencing. This library used roughly 400 ng RNA and molecular barcoded adaptors spanning alpha/delta and beta/gamma chains. TCRdb called the reads again in MiXCR, with one record for every CDR3 protein. The sample includes some 38,000 distinct CDR3 sequences, approximately 15% of them seen just once. The sequenced sample consisted of a population of CD138-negative cells sorted from bone marrow. These receptors were obtained from a donor aged 40 or over with multiple myeloma.

This clonotype was picked up many times. The V and J genes are TRBV7-2 and TRBJ1-5; no firm D call. V lost 8 bases and J lost 3, with 14 bases in between. The V gene's germline CDR1 is SGHTA and CDR2 FQGNSA. The CDR3 has 14 amino acids. This CDR3 is CASGLTRINQPQHF. DNA for the CDR3: TGTGCCAGCGGACTGACCAGGATCAATCAGCCCCAGCATTTT.

Of note for this clonotype: Likely a read error: the CDR3 ends without its conserved phenylalanine or tryptophan. The gene calls are TRBV7-2 and TRBJ2-7, with D possibly being TRBD1 or TRBD2 (6 bases each). The length of the CDR3 is 14 residues. V lost 3 bases, J lost 2 bases, and 11 bases lay in between. Germline CDR1 is SGHTA and CDR2 is FQGNSA. CDR3 sequence: CASSFRGLTYEQYY. In DNA form, the CDR3 reads TGTGCCAGCAGCTTCAGGGGACTGACCTACGAGCAGTACTAC.

The table lists this clonotype with many counts. The chain carries TRBV30 and TRBJ1-1; possibly TRBD1 for D (5 bases). Germline V lookup: CDR1 GTSNPN, CDR2 SVGIG (reference sequence). This CDR3 has 16 amino acids. V dropped 5 bases and J dropped 0 bases, with 19 bases sitting between them. CDR3: CAWHFPGTAMNTEAFF. The CDR3 DNA sequence: TGTGCCTGGCATTTTCCCGGGACTGCCATGAACACTGAAGCTTTCTTT.

In this sample, this clonotype turned up a few times. The chain combines TRBV20-1 with TRBJ2-7; possibly TRBD2 for D (6 bases). Trimming took off 8 bases at V and 0 bases at J, with 14 bases between the two ends. This CDR3 spans 13 amino acids. Germline CDR1 DFQATT, CDR2 SNEGSKA (reference sequence). CDR3 sequence reads: CSSKGDSSYEQYF. The CDR3 DNA sequence: TGCAGTTCTAAAGGGGACTCCTCCTACGAGCAGTACTTC.

This clonotype was recorded at least ten times. This sequence joins TRBV11-2 and TRBJ1-1; D remains unclear. This CDR3 is built from 11 residues. With 9 bases removed from V and 3 bases from J, the gap between germline ends came to 8 bases. The germline V gene encodes CDR1 SGHAT and CDR2 FQNNGV. The CDR3 here is CASERHTEAFF. DNA for the CDR3: TGTGCCAGTGAGAGACACACTGAAGCTTTCTTT.

In this sample, this clonotype turned up many times. This sequence joins TRBV30 and TRBJ1-5; D unresolved. The germline V gene encodes CDR1 GTSNPN and CDR2 SVGIG (reference sequence). CDR3 length equals 15 residues. The germline V and J ends were trimmed by 8 bases and 6 bases, with 23 bases remaining between them. The CDR3 loop reads CATGRQEGSGQPQHF. The CDR3 region has the DNA TGTGCCACCGGCCGCCAGGAGGGCTCGGGTCAGCCCCAGCATTTT.

The chain uses TRBV7-9 and TRBJ1-5; possibly TRBD1 for D (5 bases). Germline-derived CDR1 and CDR2 are SEHNR and FQNEAQ (reference sequence). V lost 0 bases to trimming and J lost 7 bases, with 10 bases between them. The length of the CDR3 is 14 residues. The CDR3 protein is CASSLAGREQPQHF. The DNA for the CDR3 is TGTGCCAGCAGCTTAGCGGGCAGGGAACAGCCCCAGCATTTT.

A word on this clonotype: At one of its ends the junction is not consistent with the germline gene, which may arise from a read error. The gene calls are TRBV12-3 or TRBV12-4 and TRBJ2-3, with 7 bases identical to TRBD1. The CDR3 has 15 amino acids. The CDR3 sequence is CATSLNRGSSDTQYF. The CDR3, as DNA: TGTGCCACCAGTTTAAACAGGGGTAGCTCAGACACGCAGTATTTT.

This clonotype was counted at least ten times. This chain joins TRBV28 and TRBJ1-5; TRBD1 matches at 8 bases. This CDR3 has 15 residues. Germline trimming cut 6 bases from V and 6 bases from J; bases unmatched to any gene: 10. Germline V CDR1 and CDR2: MDHEN, SYDVKM. The CDR3 reads CASRPTGGSGQPQHF. The CDR3 DNA follows: TGTGCCAGCAGACCAACAGGGGGAAGCGGTCAGCCCCAGCATTTT.

This clonotype was recorded many times. The rearrangement uses TRBV7-2 and TRBJ1-2, with no clear D. The CDR3 spans 13 residues. The germline V gene encodes CDR1 SGHTA and CDR2 FQGNSA. Trimming removed 1 base from V and 4 bases from J, with 7 bases in between. This chain's CDR3 is CASSLGQVYGYTF. CDR3 sequence (DNA): TGTGCCAGCAGCTTAGGTCAGGTCTATGGCTACACCTTC. The variable domain in full, completed from reference TRBV7-2 and TRBJ1-2, reads GAGVSQSPSNKVTEKGKDVELRCDPISGHTALYWYRQSLGQGLEFLIYFQGNSAPDKSGLPSDRFSAERTGGSVSTLTIQRTQQEDSAVYLCASSLGQVYGYTFGSGTRLTVV.

This clonotype was observed at least ten times. The V call is TRBV20-1, the J call TRBJ1-5, with D maybe TRBD1 (6 bases). Germline-derived CDR1 and CDR2 are DFQATT and SNEGSKA (reference sequence). The CDR3 is 13 residues long. With 6 bases removed from V and 7 bases from J, the gap between germline ends came to 16 bases. The CDR3 spells CSAPTGLGQPQHF. The CDR3 coding sequence is TGCAGTGCCCCTACAGGGCTGGGACAGCCCCAGCATTTT.

The rearrangement links TRBV4-1 to TRBJ1-5, with 8 bases identical to TRBD1. The CDR3 covers 15 residues. Germline V gene data show CDR1 as MGHRA and CDR2 as YSYEKL. V was clipped by 2 bases and J by 5 bases; unmatched bases: 5. CDR3 sequence (DNA): TGCGCCAGCAGCCAAAGACAGGGGAAGGATCAGCCCCAGCATTTT. Amino acids: CASSQRQGKDQPQHF.

This clonotype was observed a few times. The chain couples TRBV29-1 to TRBJ2-5, with 9 nucleotides matching TRBD1. The ends lost 6 bases at V and 2 bases at J; junction bases unmatched: 4. The CDR3 contains 13 residues. Germline lookup yields CDR1 SQVTM and CDR2 ANQGSEA. The DNA of the CDR3 is TGCAGCGTCAGGACAGGGGTTCAAGAGACCCAGTACTTC. This gives the protein CSVRTGVQETQYF.

CDR3 nucleotide sequence: TGCAGCACGTCGGGTGGTCAGGGACAGACCCAGTACTTC. Translation gives CSTSGGQGQTQYF. The gene calls are TRBV29-1 and TRBJ2-5; D assignment may be TRBD1 or TRBD2 (5 bases each). The CDR3 has 13 residues. The germline V gene has CDR1 SQVTM and CDR2 ANQGSEA. Trimming shortened V by 8 bases and J by 6 bases, and 19 bases separated the two germline ends.

As for this clonotype: A far larger clone is just one base off, so this is likely a read error. The chain employs TRBV29-1 and TRBJ1-6; D is unclear. The J call is in doubt because the DNA end fits TRBJ1-1 better. The germline gives CDR1 SQVTM, CDR2 ANQGSEA. The CDR3 is 13 amino acids. In DNA, the CDR3 is TGCAGCGTTGAAGAAGACGAGTTCGCTGAAGCTTTCTTT. This translates into CSVEEDEFAEAFF.

The chain employs TRBV5-1 and TRBJ1-5; perhaps TRBD1 as D (6 bases). CDR3 length: 18 residues. The V and J ends lost 4 bases and 3 bases respectively, with 23 bases between them. The germline V gene has CDR1 SGHRS and CDR2 YFSETQ. DNA for the CDR3: TGCGCCAGCAGCGTGGCGGGTTACGGGGGGCGATACAATCAGCCCCAGCATTTT. Translation: CASSVAGYGGRYNQPQHF.

The V and J genes are TRBV29-1 and TRBJ1-3; D ambiguous. CDR1 and CDR2 from the germline V gene are SQVTM and ANQGSEA. This CDR3 region has 12 residues. With 7 bases removed from V and 3 bases from J, the gap between germline ends came to 10 bases. In DNA, the CDR3 is TGCAGCGCCCGGGTTAATGGAAACACCATATATTTT. Its translation is CSARVNGNTIYF.

In this sample, this clonotype turned up many times. V gene TRBV5-1 combines with J gene TRBJ2-1, with 11 positions matching TRBD2. In germline, CDR1 is SGHRS, CDR2 YFSETQ. This CDR3 comprises 15 residues. The V gene end was trimmed by 6 bases and the J gene end by 9 bases; junction bases not matched to a gene: 11. The CDR3 reads CASTGIAGGPLEQFF. Written as DNA, the CDR3 is TGCGCCAGCACCGGAATAGCGGGGGGGCCGCTTGAGCAGTTCTTC. Looking up the rest from reference TRBV5-1 and TRBJ2-1 gives the full variable domain: KAGVTQTPRYLIKTRGQQVTLSCSPISGHRSVSWYQQTPGQGLQFLFEYFSETQRNKGNFPGRFSGRQFSNSRSEMNVSTLELGDSALYLCASTGIAGGPLEQFFGPGTRLTVL.

The table lists this clonotype with many counts. The rearrangement uses TRBV20-1 and TRBJ2-5; D remains ambiguous. This CDR3 comprises 12 residues. Germline V gene lookup returns CDR1 DFQATT and CDR2 SNEGSKA (reference sequence). V lost 4 bases and J 1 base, leaving 7 bases between the germline ends. This CDR3 reads CSANIIQETQYF. The CDR3 DNA follows: TGCAGTGCTAACATAATCCAAGAGACCCAGTACTTC.

This clonotype was recorded at least ten times. The chain uses TRBV28 and TRBJ2-7; D is undetermined. This CDR3 has 16 amino acids. The germline V and J ends were trimmed by 1 base and 5 bases, with 18 bases remaining between them. Germline V CDR1 and CDR2: MDHEN, SYDVKM. CDR3 DNA: TGTGCCAGCAGTTTATATATAACCATGGTCCGAGACGAGCAGTACTTC. Encoded protein: CASSLYITMVRDEQYF.